Listed here are 13 T cell receptor beta chains from one sample, sequenced in a study of blood T cell repertoires in COVID-19. The data were produced by immunoSEQ multiplex PCR, yet TCRdb's version contains in-frame clones alone and is incomplete. The sample holds 250,000 to 300,000 clones, about 70% seen once. Source material: peripheral blood. All receptors come from a woman of 80 years or more with acute or convalescent COVID-19.

This chain connects TRBV7-2 to TRBJ2-1, with TRBD2 matching over 16 bases. From germline, CDR1 is SGHTA and CDR2 FQGNSA. Trimming took 5 bases from V and 0 from J; bases not matched to a gene: 7. The CDR3 spans 19 residues. The CDR3 nucleotides read TGTGCCAGCAGCCGGGGACTAGCGGGAGGGCCGAGCTCCTACAATGAGCAGTTCTTC. It encodes CASSRGLAGGPSSYNEQFF.

The chain couples TRBV5-1 to TRBJ1-3; 9 bases line up with TRBD1. Losses at the gene ends were 0 bases for V and 3 bases for J; bases not matched to a gene: 4. CDR3 size: 16 residues. Germline CDR1 SGHRS, CDR2 YFSETQ. The DNA of the CDR3 is TGCGCCAGCAGCTTGGCCGGGACAGGGCTTGGAAACACCATATATTTT. This sequence encodes CASSLAGTGLGNTIYF.

This chain connects TRBV7-9 to TRBJ1-2; D ambiguous. The CDR3 contains 15 residues. Trimming left V 0 bases short and J 2 bases short, with 10 bases between. Germline V gene sequence: CDR1 SEHNR, CDR2 FQNEAQ (reference sequence). The CDR3 coding sequence is TGTGCCAGCAGCTTAGCTGGCGGCGGGAACTATGGCTACACCTTC. Encoded protein: CASSLAGGGNYGYTF.

The rearrangement uses TRBV5-5 and TRBJ2-1, with D perhaps matching TRBD1 (6 bases). Trimming removed 3 bases at V and 3 bases at J, with 16 bases between. CDR1 is SGHKS, CDR2 YYEKEE, per germline (reference sequence). The CDR3 runs to 16 residues. CDR3 residues: CASSWGAGAGYNEQFF. The CDR3 DNA is TGTGCCAGCAGCTGGGGCGCAGGGGCGGGCTACAATGAGCAGTTCTTC.

This rearrangement joins TRBV4-2 to TRBJ2-7, with D maybe TRBD2 (6 bases). This CDR3 contains 15 residues. The V end was cut by 0 bases, the J end by 0 bases, with 9 bases between. Per the germline V gene, CDR1 is LGHNA and CDR2 is YNFKEQ. DNA of the CDR3: TGTGCCAGCAGCCAAGATCTCGGGAGCTCCTACGAGCAGTACTTC. This gives the protein CASSQDLGSSYEQYF.

The V and J genes are TRBV3-1 (or the pseudogene TRBV3-2) and TRBJ2-5; TRBD2 aligns across 10 bases. The V gene's germline CDR1 is LGHDT and CDR2 YNNKEL (reference sequence). This CDR3 is built from 14 residues. Germline trimming cut 7 bases from V and 4 bases from J; bases unmatched to any gene: 6. This chain's CDR3 is CASNLAGAGETQYF. The CDR3 DNA is TGTGCCAGCAACCTAGCGGGAGCAGGAGAGACCCAGTACTTC.

The CDR3 bases are TGTGCCAGCAGCTTGCGTACTAGCGGGAGTGGGTTGGACGAGCAGTACTTC. This encodes CASSLRTSGSGLDEQYF. The chain has TRBV5-5 and TRBJ2-7, with 11 positions matching TRBD2. CDR3 length equals 17 residues. From germline, CDR1 is SGHKS and CDR2 YYEKEE (reference sequence). V was pared by 1 base and J by 5 bases, with 11 bases of the junction left unmatched.

The CDR3 nucleotides read TGTGCCAGTAGTATACAGGGGACCAACTATGGCTACACCTTC. It codes for CASSIQGTNYGYTF. The gene calls are TRBV19 and TRBJ1-2; tentatively, D is TRBD1 (6 bases). The V end was cut by 2 bases, the J end by 2 bases, with 9 bases between. Germline V gene lookup returns CDR1 LNHDA and CDR2 SQIVND (reference sequence). CDR3 length: 14 residues. The full variable domain, completed using reference TRBV19 and TRBJ1-2, is DGGITQSPKYLFRKEGQNVTLSCEQNLNHDAMYWYRQDPGQGLRLIYYSQIVNDFQKGDIAEGYSVSREKKESFPLTVTSAQKNPTAFYLCASSIQGTNYGYTFGSGTRLTVV.

This clone occurred once. This rearrangement joins TRBV5-1 to TRBJ2-3; no clear D gene. From germline, CDR1 is SGHRS and CDR2 YFSETQ. The CDR3 length is 16 residues. Trimming stripped 6 bases from V and 1 base from J, with 18 bases between. The chain's CDR3 is CASMGRPISGTDTQYF. The CDR3 DNA is TGCGCCAGCATGGGCCGGCCCATTAGTGGCACAGATACGCAGTATTTT.

The chain's CDR3 is CASSLGATGDSHTDTQYF. CDR3 DNA: TGTGCCAGCAGCTTAGGGGCGACAGGGGATAGTCACACAGATACGCAGTATTTT. The chain uses TRBV11-3 and TRBJ2-3; 8 bases agree with TRBD1. Looked up from germline, CDR1 is SGHNT and CDR2 is YENEEA. The trim removed 1 base at V and 2 bases at J, leaving 11 bases unmatched. The CDR3 consists of 18 residues.

The chain has TRBV29-1 and TRBJ1-1; 8 nucleotides agree with TRBD1. V shed 6 bases and J 4 bases; nucleotides not matched to a gene: 10. Germline V gene data show CDR1 as SQVTM and CDR2 as ANQGSEA. The length of the CDR3 is 14 residues. The CDR3 reads CSVRTDRASTEAFF. The CDR3 region has the DNA TGCAGCGTCCGAACGGACAGGGCTAGCACTGAAGCTTTCTTT.

The V call is TRBV3-1 (or the pseudogene TRBV3-2), the J call TRBJ1-5; D remains ambiguous. The CDR3 spans 15 residues. The germline V gene has CDR1 LGHDT and CDR2 YNNKEL (reference sequence). Trimming stripped 1 base from V and 5 bases from J, with 12 bases between. The CDR3 reads CASSQGPEVYQPQHF. The DNA for the CDR3 is TGTGCCAGCAGCCAAGGACCAGAGGTTTATCAGCCCCAGCATTTT.

This clone was seen only a few times. V is TRBV20-1 and J is TRBJ2-7, with a weak D call TRBD1 (5 bases). Germline assignment: CDR1 DFQATT and CDR2 SNEGSKA (reference sequence). The CDR3 has 11 residues. The ends were cut back, 4 bases at V and 7 bases at J, with 11 bases in the middle. The CDR3 loop is CSATRGGEQYF. The DNA of the CDR3 is TGCAGTGCTACTAGGGGTGGGGAGCAGTACTTC.